The clone carrying this T cell receptor (beta chain) was seen many times. Its target is not known. The data belong to a study of cytomegalovirus exposure and HLA in healthy donors. Study outcomes and limitations: Rare TCR sequences dominated, though some public TCRs recurred in many donors. The authors assumed roughly uniform sequencing depth across donors for presence/absence analyses. V- and J-gene trimming in TCR beta was tied to a missense DCLRE1C variant by an analysis performed later. Previous analysis showed most TCR beta V segments were productive about 90% or about 30% of the time.

This CDR3 is 14 amino acids long. The V gene's germline CDR1 is SGHNT and CDR2 YENEEA. Trimming left V 0 bases short and J 9 bases short, with 15 bases between. The PCR was carried out with 60 Vbeta primers and 13 Jbeta primers. Only in-frame clones appear in the TCRdb table, and some are missing; sequencing was by immunoSEQ multiplex PCR. The sample shows 100,000 to 150,000 clones, about 71% of them seen only once. This TCR came from a woman aged 50 to 65 in good health and CMV-seronegative. The sample comprised PBMCs. The rearrangement joins TRBV11-3 to TRBJ2-7; D might be TRBD1 (7 bases). The CDR3 region is CASSLEGGGEMQYF. CDR3 nucleotide sequence: TGTGCCAGCAGCTTAGAAGGAGGGGGCGAGATGCAGTACTTC. Looking up the rest from reference TRBV11-3 and TRBJ2-7 gives the full variable domain: EAGVVQSPRYKIIEKKQPVAFWCNPISGHNTLYWYLQNLGQGPELLIRYENEEAVDDSQLPKDRFSAERLKGVDSTLKIQPAELGDSAVYLCASSLEGGGEMQYFGPGTRLTVT.